This T cell receptor beta chain is drawn from a study of blood T cell repertoires in COVID-19. Study background: The origin of the acute and convalescent COVID-19 samples was the United States, Italy and Spain.

With 5 bases clipped from V and 1 base from J, the junction kept 9 bases outside the gene matches. Germline loops: CDR1 LNHDA, CDR2 SQIVND (reference sequence). The CDR3 spans 19 residues. Assay: immunoSEQ multiplex PCR; the TCRdb copy retains only in-frame clones and omits some. Of 100,000 to 150,000 clones in the sample, 80% to 90% were seen once. Participant-reported clinical history was the basis for cohort assignment. Two negative PCRs, clearance, or symptom resolution were required of recovered Cohort 3 donors. This clonotype originated in a woman aged 45 to 65 who had recovered from COVID-19. Sequencing used PBMCs or T cells enriched from blood (not recorded which). J is TRBJ2-6 and V is TRBV19; 12 bases fit TRBD1. CDR3: CASSVLLGQGASGANVLTF. CDR3 nucleotides: TGTGCCAGTAGTGTCCTGCTGGGACAGGGGGCTTCTGGGGCCAACGTCCTGACTTTC.